The 25 T cell receptor beta chains below were found in one sample sequenced in a study of shared clonotypes between healthy human individuals. Measured with immunoSEQ multiplex PCR; TCRdb has only the in-frame clones, and not every one. The sample records under 2,500,000 clones, roughly 95% being singletons. The sample consisted of naive CD4+ T cells sorted from blood. Described subset: CD45RA+ positively selected. The receptors stem from a man aged 18-30 years in good health.

The count of this clone is one. V and J are TRBV11-1 and TRBJ1-5; 7 bases are a match to TRBD1. CDR1 SGHAT and CDR2 FQDESV come from the germline V gene (reference sequence). Germline trimming cut 5 bases from V and 4 bases from J; bases unmatched to any gene: 8. This CDR3 spans 15 amino acids. CDR3 sequence reads: CASSDRQGCNQPQHF. The CDR3 DNA reads as TGTGCCAGCAGCGACAGACAGGGTTGTAATCAGCCCCAGCATTTT.

Only a few counts were recorded for this clone. The V and J genes are TRBV29-1 and TRBJ1-1, with unresolved D. V was trimmed by 4 bases and J by 4 bases, leaving 22 bases between them. Germline lookup yields CDR1 SQVTM and CDR2 ANQGSEA. This CDR3 is 16 amino acids long. The CDR3 sequence is CSVVSAMAFLGTEAFF. CDR3 nucleotides: TGCAGCGTTGTATCGGCTATGGCATTCCTCGGCACTGAAGCTTTCTTT.

The chain carries TRBV5-1 and TRBJ2-3; a possible D gene is TRBD1 (5 bases). This CDR3 comprises 14 residues. Trimming cost V 0 bases and J 4 bases, with 9 bases left between them. The V gene's germline CDR1 is SGHRS and CDR2 YFSETQ. The CDR3 sequence: CASSLGGSSDTQYF. CDR3 bases: TGCGCCAGCAGCTTGGGGGGCAGTTCAGATACGCAGTATTTT.

This chain uses TRBV4-1 with TRBJ1-2; D remains unclear. CDR1 and CDR2 from the germline V gene are MGHRA and YSYEKL. The germline V and J ends were trimmed by 2 bases and 4 bases, with 11 bases remaining between them. CDR3 length equals 14 residues. The CDR3 sequence: CASSQNPGTYGYTF. The CDR3 nucleotides read TGCGCCAGCAGCCAAAACCCAGGAACCTATGGCTACACCTTC.

J is TRBJ2-1 and V is TRBV14; 13 positions match TRBD2. Germline trimming cut 4 bases from V and 1 base from J; bases unmatched to any gene: 1. The CDR3 totals 16 residues. CDR1 is SGHDN, CDR2 FVKESK, per germline. CDR3 sequence: CASSPLAGGSYNEQFF. In DNA, the CDR3 is TGTGCCAGCAGCCCACTAGCGGGAGGGTCCTACAATGAGCAGTTCTTC.

This clone has just one count. The CDR3 bases are TGTGCCATAGCAGGGGGCGGGAATCAGCCCCAGCATTTT. This translates into CAIAGGGNQPQHF. The chain employs TRBV10-3 and TRBJ1-5; 8 nucleotides line up with TRBD1. The length of the CDR3 is 13 residues. V gave up 9 bases and J gave up 4 bases; unmatched junction bases: 5. Germline assignment: CDR1 ENHRY and CDR2 SYGVKD.

The V call is TRBV2, the J call TRBJ2-3; D unresolved. V was pared by 10 bases and J by 6 bases, with 11 bases between. The V gene's germline CDR1 is SNHLY and CDR2 FYNNEI. CDR3 size: 11 residues. Written as DNA, the CDR3 is TGTGCCACCAGACTGGGTGATACGCAGTATTTT. Translating it yields CATRLGDTQYF.

As to this clone: This sample includes further DNA sequences coding for the same CDR3. This sequence joins TRBV5-1 and TRBJ2-3; D is undetermined. The ends were cut back, 1 base at V and 0 bases at J, with 6 bases in the middle. Germline values: CDR1 SGHRS, CDR2 YFSETQ. The CDR3 covers 14 residues. CDR3 bases: TGCGCCAGCAGCTTGACAGTTAGCACAGATACGCAGTATTTT. Amino acid sequence: CASSLTVSTDTQYF.

The J gene is TRBJ2-5, the V gene TRBV5-4; no firm D call. Deletions cut 3 bases from V and 5 bases from J, with 14 bases between. The CDR3 totals 14 residues. Germline-derived CDR1 and CDR2 are SGHNT and YYREEE (reference sequence). CDR3 loop: CASSWSGHLETQYF. In DNA form, the CDR3 reads TGTGCCAGCAGCTGGTCGGGCCACCTCGAGACCCAGTACTTC.

The chain has TRBV5-1 and TRBJ2-5; the match to TRBD1 covers 9 bases. Germline values: CDR1 SGHRS, CDR2 YFSETQ. V gave up 3 bases and J gave up 5 bases; unmatched junction bases: 8. The CDR3 runs to 15 residues. This CDR3 reads CASSWGNRGQETQYF. DNA for the CDR3: TGCGCCAGCAGCTGGGGGAACAGGGGGCAGGAGACCCAGTACTTC.

The CDR3 sequence is CATQGFVNQPQHF. In DNA form, the CDR3 reads TGTGCCACACAGGGTTTTGTCAACCAGCCCCAGCATTTT. V gene TRBV6-1 combines with J gene TRBJ1-5, with a possible D match to TRBD1 (6 bases). Trimming removed 10 bases from V and 7 bases from J, with 17 bases in between. CDR1 is MNHNS and CDR2 is SASEGT in the germline V gene. The CDR3 loop spans 13 amino acids.

V and J are TRBV30 and TRBJ1-5, with a possible D match to TRBD1 (5 bases). V lost 4 bases, J lost 4 bases, and 17 bases lay in between. Germline V gene data show CDR1 as GTSNPN and CDR2 as SVGIG (reference sequence). CDR3 length: 15 amino acids. In DNA, the CDR3 is TGTGCCTGGAACCAGGGCGGGTCATTAAATCAGCCCCAGCATTTT. The encoded protein is CAWNQGGSLNQPQHF.

The chain joins TRBV6-5 to TRBJ2-7, with D perhaps TRBD1 (6 bases). The V end lost 5 bases, the J end lost 3 bases, and 11 bases lay between the germline ends. The CDR3 length is 13 residues. Germline loops: CDR1 MNHEY, CDR2 SVGAGI. The CDR3 sequence is CASSRTVNYEQYF. In DNA form, the CDR3 reads TGTGCCAGCAGTAGGACAGTTAACTACGAGCAGTACTTC.

This chain connects TRBV27 to TRBJ1-1; no definite D call. The CDR3 runs to 15 residues. Germline V CDR1 and CDR2: MNHEY, SMNVEV (reference sequence). Deletions cut 6 bases from V and 1 base from J, with 15 bases between. CDR3 sequence (DNA): TGTGCCAGCAGCATCAGCCGTCGGGGGAACACTGAAGCTTTCTTT. This gives the protein CASSISRRGNTEAFF.

The V and J genes are TRBV18 and TRBJ1-4; unclear D gene. The CDR3 totals 13 residues. In germline, CDR1 is KGHSH, CDR2 LQKENI. The V end lost 3 bases, the J end lost 7 bases, and 9 bases lay between the germline ends. DNA for the CDR3: TGTGCCAGCTCACCGGCCAATGGTGAAAAACTGTTTTTT. Its protein product is CASSPANGEKLFF.

The chain combines TRBV6-5 with TRBJ2-5; either TRBD1 or TRBD2 may supply D (6 bases each). V lost 8 bases, J lost 5 bases, and 21 bases lay in between. This CDR3 is 15 amino acids long. Germline V gives CDR1 MNHEY, CDR2 SVGAGI. The CDR3 region is CASSRGVIWLETQYF. CDR3 nucleotides: TGTGCCAGCTCGAGGGGGGTAATTTGGTTGGAGACCCAGTACTTC.

This clone was seen just once. This chain uses TRBV18 with TRBJ2-7, with D tentatively TRBD2 (5 bases). The germline V gene encodes CDR1 KGHSH and CDR2 LQKENI. Trimming left V 4 bases short and J 6 bases short, with 13 bases between. CDR3 length: 13 residues. The CDR3 sequence is CASSRGLVREQYF. DNA of the CDR3: TGTGCCAGCTCACGCGGACTGGTTCGCGAGCAGTACTTC.

The rearrangement links TRBV7-2 to TRBJ1-6, with D uncertain. Per germline, CDR1 SGHTA and CDR2 FQGNSA. This CDR3 is 14 amino acids long. V was shortened by 8 bases and J by 4 bases, with 12 bases between the two germline ends. The CDR3 region has the DNA TGTGCCAGCCGTCCGGAACTTTATAATTCACCCCTCCACTTT. Translation: CASRPELYNSPLHF.

J is TRBJ2-7 and V is TRBV28, with D possibly being TRBD1 (6 bases). Germline V gene data show CDR1 as MDHEN and CDR2 as SYDVKM. The V gene lost 7 bases and the J gene lost 6 bases, with 22 bases spanning the gap. This CDR3 contains 15 residues. Here the CDR3 DNA reads TGTGCCAGCACCTTCGGGACACTAGGGCTCGGCGAGCAGTACTTC. It translates to CASTFGTLGLGEQYF.

Note on this clone: The sample contains more than one DNA sequence encoding this CDR3. This chain uses TRBV19 with TRBJ2-3, with D possibly called TRBD1 or TRBD2 (5 bases each). CDR1 and CDR2 from the germline V gene are LNHDA and SQIVND (reference sequence). The CDR3 length is 15 residues. V lost 4 bases to trimming and J lost 2 bases, with 13 bases between them. The CDR3 region has the DNA TGTGCCAGTAGTACTTCCGGGACCACCACAGATACGCAGTATTTT. Translating it yields CASSTSGTTTDTQYF.

As regards this clone: The junction differs from germline at one of its ends, possibly a read error. V and J are TRBV7-7 and TRBJ2-3; D may be TRBD1 (5 bases). Germline CDR1 and CDR2: SSHAT and FNYEAQ (reference sequence). The CDR3 runs to 14 residues. The CDR3 protein is CASSLGAPGDTQYF. DNA for the CDR3: TGTGCTAGCAGCTTAGGGGCCCCCGGAGATACGCAGTATTTT.

The chain combines TRBV2 with TRBJ2-1, with D uncertain. The CDR3 has 15 amino acids. Germline values: CDR1 SNHLY, CDR2 FYNNEI. V lost 6 bases to trimming and J lost 0 bases, with 12 bases between them. CDR3 in DNA: TGTGCCAGCAGCCCCGATAGTAACTCCTACAATGAGCAGTTCTTC. It specifies CASSPDSNSYNEQFF.

The V gene is TRBV19, the J gene TRBJ1-4; TRBD1 matches 7 bases. The V segment lost 1 base and the J segment 6 bases; nucleotides outside the gene matches: 11. CDR1 LNHDA and CDR2 SQIVND come from the germline V gene (reference sequence). The CDR3 totals 17 residues. The CDR3 protein is CASSIGDHRGRDEKLFF. CDR3 nucleotide sequence: TGTGCCAGTAGTATAGGAGACCACAGGGGCCGTGATGAAAAACTGTTTTTT.

Points on this clone: Other DNA sequences from this sample encode an identical CDR3 as well. The chain joins TRBV30 to TRBJ2-5, with D hard to call. The length of the CDR3 is 13 residues. Per germline, CDR1 GTSNPN and CDR2 SVGIG (reference sequence). Trimming pared 0 bases from V and 1 base from J, leaving 6 bases between. The CDR3, as DNA: TGTGCCTGGAGTGTAGGAGTCCAAGAGACCCAGTACTTC. Translation gives CAWSVGVQETQYF.

The J gene is TRBJ1-2, the V gene TRBV6-5; a possible D gene is TRBD1 (5 bases). Trimming removed 0 bases from V and 0 bases from J, with 8 bases in between. The germline V gene encodes CDR1 MNHEY and CDR2 SVGAGI. The CDR3 consists of 15 residues. The CDR3 here is CASSYSGHSNYGYTF. The DNA of the CDR3 is TGTGCCAGCAGTTACTCCGGACATTCTAACTATGGCTACACCTTC.